One sample yielded the 19 T cell receptor beta chains listed below, sequenced in a study of PD-1 blockade in mismatch repair-deficient tumors. TCRdb's table, derived via immunoSEQ multiplex PCR, lists solely in-frame clones and lacks some. The sample lists approximately 51,000 clones, 81% seen once, with roughly 8.1% in the top ten. Source: peripheral blood, taken approximately 18 weeks after starting pembrolizumab. The source is an adult with mismatch repair-deficient cancer.

This clone was seen a handful of times. The chain employs TRBV15 and TRBJ2-5; possibly TRBD2 for D (5 bases). V was pared by 0 bases and J by 5 bases, with 19 bases between. The germline V gene encodes CDR1 LNHNV and CDR2 YYDKDF (reference sequence). This CDR3 region has 17 residues. The DNA for the CDR3 is TGTGCCACCAGCAGAGATTCGAGCGAGGAGAGAGGGGAGACCCAGTACTTC. It specifies CATSRDSSEERGETQYF.

The chain couples TRBV27 to TRBJ1-1; D remains ambiguous. Trimming pared 7 bases from V and 12 bases from J, leaving 24 bases between. The CDR3 extends over 14 amino acids. The germline V gene encodes CDR1 MNHEY and CDR2 SMNVEV (reference sequence). DNA for the CDR3: TGTGCCAGCAACGAGAACCCCCCTCGGTCGGTAACTTTCTTT. It specifies CASNENPPRSVTFF.

The chain joins TRBV7-2 to TRBJ1-4; the match to TRBD1 covers 10 bases. The CDR3 totals 16 residues. Germline V CDR1 and CDR2: SGHTA, FQGNSA. V gave up 4 bases and J gave up 3 bases; unmatched junction bases: 5. Written as DNA, the CDR3 is TGTGCCAGCAGCTCGTCCGGGACAGGGGCTAATGAAAAACTGTTTTTT. Its translation: CASSSSGTGANEKLFF. The full variable domain, completed using reference TRBV7-2 and TRBJ1-4, is GAGVSQSPSNKVTEKGKDVELRCDPISGHTALYWYRQSLGQGLEFLIYFQGNSAPDKSGLPSDRFSAERTGGSVSTLTIQRTQQEDSAVYLCASSSSGTGANEKLFFGSGTQLSVL.

V and J are TRBV27 and TRBJ2-1; D not certain. V shed 2 bases and J shed 0 bases, with 8 bases lying between them. CDR1 is MNHEY, CDR2 SMNVEV, per germline (reference sequence). The CDR3 length is 15 residues. CDR3: CASSLVSPSYNEQFF. The CDR3 nucleotides are TGTGCCAGCAGTTTAGTTAGCCCCTCCTACAATGAGCAGTTCTTC.

This clone was counted between two and nine times. The chain carries TRBV7-5 and TRBJ2-1; TRBD2 is taken as the D call from the table, unchecked against the DNA. TRBV7-5 is tagged as a pseudogene. This CDR3 has 17 amino acids. The CDR3 loop is CARSLEGMSSGSNEQFF. CDR3 bases: TGTGCCAGAAGCTTAGAAGGTATGTCCAGCGGGAGTAATGAGCAGTTCTTC.

The rearrangement joins TRBV18 to TRBJ2-1; D not certain. The V gene's germline CDR1 is KGHSH and CDR2 LQKENI. Trimming took 0 bases from V and 0 from J, leaving 6 bases between them. The CDR3 sequence is 15 residues long. The CDR3 DNA follows: TGTGCCAGCTCACCACCGTCTAGCTCCTACAATGAGCAGTTCTTC. Translation: CASSPPSSSYNEQFF.

The CDR3 here is CASSFMETQYF. The CDR3 nucleotides read TGTGCCAGCAGTTTTATGGAGACCCAGTACTTC. The rearrangement joins TRBV27 to TRBJ2-5; D remains ambiguous. Germline-derived CDR1 and CDR2 are MNHEY and SMNVEV (reference sequence). V lost 3 bases to trimming and J lost 5 bases, with 4 bases between them. This CDR3 comprises 11 residues.

This clone was observed a few times. The chain couples TRBV9 to TRBJ2-1; 13 nucleotides agree with TRBD2. The CDR3 runs to 17 residues. The V segment lost 0 bases and the J segment 4 bases; nucleotides outside the gene matches: 4. CDR1 SGDLS and CDR2 YYNGEE come from the germline V gene. The CDR3 DNA is TGTGCCAGCAGCGTAGGACTAGCGGGAGGAAGATACAATGAGCAGTTCTTC. Its protein is CASSVGLAGGRYNEQFF.

J is TRBJ2-3 and V is TRBV11-2; the match to TRBD2 covers 13 bases. Germline V lookup: CDR1 SGHAT, CDR2 FQNNGV. This CDR3 contains 16 residues. Germline trimming cut 5 bases from V and 4 bases from J; bases unmatched to any gene: 6. DNA for the CDR3: TGTGCCAGCAGCCAGGGACTAGCGGGATCGGCAGATACGCAGTATTTT. Its translation: CASSQGLAGSADTQYF. Drawing the rest from reference TRBV11-2 and TRBJ2-3, the complete variable domain is EAGVAQSPRYKIIEKRQSVAFWCNPISGHATLYWYQQILGQGPKLLIQFQNNGVVDDSQLPKDRFSAERLKGVDSTLKIQPAKLEDSAVYLCASSQGLAGSADTQYFGPGTRLTVL.

CDR3 region: CASSPSSGRNNEQFF. CDR3 sequence (DNA): TGTGCCAGCTCACCAAGTTCAGGACGAAACAATGAGCAGTTCTTC. The J gene is TRBJ2-1, the V gene TRBV18; no reliable D call. The V gene lost 2 bases and the J gene lost 5 bases, with 13 bases spanning the gap. In germline, CDR1 is KGHSH, CDR2 LQKENI. This CDR3 has 15 residues.

This chain joins TRBV7-8 and TRBJ2-2; tentatively, D is TRBD2 (5 bases). CDR1 and CDR2 from the germline V gene are SGHVS and FQNEAQ. The CDR3 is 13 residues long. Trimming stripped 5 bases from V and 5 bases from J, with 9 bases between. CDR3: CASSTRRTGELFF. DNA of the CDR3: TGTGCCAGCAGCACCCGGAGGACCGGGGAGCTGTTTTTT.

The chain joins TRBV18 to TRBJ1-4; possible D gene TRBD1, 5 bases. CDR1 is KGHSH, CDR2 LQKENI, per germline. This CDR3 has 15 residues. The V and J ends lost 3 bases and 8 bases respectively, with 16 bases between them. CDR3 nucleotides: TGTGCCAGCTCACCGGAGGGGTTGCGGAGAGAAAAACTGTTTTTT. Translating gives CASSPEGLRREKLFF.

This clone came up once. CDR3 loop: CASRLAGVVNEQFF. CDR3 DNA sequence: TGTGCCAGTAGGCTAGCGGGAGTTGTCAATGAGCAGTTCTTC. The V call is TRBV19, the J call TRBJ2-1; TRBD2 agrees at 10 bases. Germline CDR1 reads LNHDA; CDR2 reads SQIVND (reference sequence). J gave up 6 bases and V 6 bases, and 5 bases lay outside the gene matches. The CDR3 spans 14 residues.

V and J are TRBV7-9 and TRBJ2-1, with 9 bases aligning to TRBD2. Germline V gives CDR1 SEHNR, CDR2 FQNEAQ (reference sequence). Germline trimming cut 5 bases from V and 2 bases from J; bases unmatched to any gene: 7. The CDR3 has 16 residues. The CDR3 loop reads CASSPLLAGAYNEQFF. For the CDR3, the DNA is TGTGCCAGCAGCCCCCTTTTAGCGGGAGCCTACAATGAGCAGTTCTTC. Looking up the rest from reference TRBV7-9 and TRBJ2-1 gives the full variable domain: DTGVSQNPRHKITKRGQNVTFRCDPISEHNRLYWYRQTLGQGPEFLTYFQNEAQLEKSRLLSDRFSAERPKGSFSTLEIQRTEQGDSAMYLCASSPLLAGAYNEQFFGPGTRLTVL.

The chain has TRBV11-3 and TRBJ2-2; 10 bases match TRBD2. The CDR3 length is 18 residues. The V and J ends lost 5 bases and 4 bases, in that order; junction bases with no gene match: 13. In germline, CDR1 is SGHNT, CDR2 YENEEA. The CDR3 sequence is CASSKPDLLAGPTGELFF. CDR3 nucleotide sequence: TGTGCCAGCAGCAAACCCGATCTACTAGCGGGACCCACCGGGGAGCTGTTTTTT.

CDR3 sequence reads: CASSSLISGQGQETQYF. The CDR3 nucleotides are TGTGCCAGCAGTTCCCTGATATCCGGACAGGGTCAAGAGACCCAGTACTTC. This chain joins TRBV28 and TRBJ2-5; 8 bases line up with TRBD1. Germline V lookup: CDR1 MDHEN, CDR2 SYDVKM. The V segment lost 4 bases and the J segment 2 bases; nucleotides outside the gene matches: 12. The CDR3 consists of 17 residues.

The genes are TRBV7-2 and TRBJ2-1; D is undetermined. The germline CDR1 and CDR2 sequences are SGHTA and FQGNSA. Between the trimmed V and J ends, which lost 2 bases and 4 bases, there was a span of 9 bases. This CDR3 comprises 14 residues. The CDR3 loop reads CASSLIGVYNEQFF. The CDR3 nucleotides are TGTGCCAGCAGCTTAATTGGAGTTTACAATGAGCAGTTCTTC.

The chain uses TRBV7-9 and TRBJ1-1; D remains unclear. Deletions cut 5 bases from V and 5 bases from J, with 12 bases between. The V gene's germline CDR1 is SEHNR and CDR2 FQNEAQ (reference sequence). The CDR3 runs 13 residues. Written as DNA, the CDR3 is TGTGCCAGCAGCGAAGGGTCCGGGACTGAAGCTTTCTTT. Translation gives CASSEGSGTEAFF.

The rearrangement uses TRBV6-5 and TRBJ2-1; 9 bases line up with TRBD2. Germline CDR1 reads MNHEY; CDR2 reads SVGAGI. The CDR3 spans 15 residues. Trimming cost V 2 bases and J 6 bases; bases outside gene matches: 5. This chain's CDR3 is CASSYASGEGNEQFF. In DNA, the CDR3 is TGTGCCAGCAGTTACGCTAGCGGGGAGGGCAATGAGCAGTTCTTC.